These 10 T cell receptor beta chains came from one sample sequenced in a study of T-cell reconstitution after alpha-beta-depleted transplantation in children. A TCRbeta library incorporating unique molecular identifiers was prepared. Using its own MiXCR run on the PCR reads, TCRdb lists one record per CDR3 protein. Of about 540,000 distinct CDR3 sequences listed, approximately 20% are singletons. Sample: PBMCs from the stem cell graft donor, taken from the stem cell graft. The receptors originated from a human donor who donated a stem cell graft to a child with acute lymphoblastic leukemia.

This clonotype was counted only a few times. This may be a read error, as it is one base from a much larger clone. V and J are TRBV7-9 and TRBJ2-2; TRBD2 is a possible D gene (5 bases). The CDR3 totals 12 residues. Trimming took 8 bases from V and 5 from J, leaving 9 bases between them. Germline CDR1 reads SEHNR; CDR2 reads FQNEAQ (reference sequence). The chain's CDR3 is CASGPGTGELFF. Here the CDR3 DNA reads TGTGCCAGCGGTCCGGGGACCGGGGAGCTGTTTTTT.

The chain combines TRBV3-1 with TRBJ2-7, with 8 bases aligning to TRBD1. The CDR3 is 15 residues long. The ends lost 6 bases at V and 6 bases at J; junction bases unmatched: 13. Germline CDR1 LGHDT, CDR2 YNNKEL (reference sequence). In DNA, the CDR3 is TGTGCCAGCAGTGTGGTCGCAGGGGGCAGTTTCGAGCAGTACTTC. Its protein product is CASSVVAGGSFEQYF.

The chain uses TRBV12-3 or TRBV12-4 and TRBJ2-5, with TRBD1 identical over 10 bases. The CDR3 is 14 residues long. Losses at the gene ends were 7 bases for V and 6 bases for J; bases not matched to a gene: 8. The CDR3 loop is CASIGTGEFQTQYF. In nucleotides, the CDR3 is TGTGCCAGCATTGGGACAGGGGAATTTCAGACCCAGTACTTC.

This chain links TRBV6-2 or TRBV6-3 with TRBJ2-7; TRBD2 aligns across 13 bases. Germline assignment: CDR1 MNHEY and CDR2 SVGEGT. The V and J ends lost 0 bases and 7 bases, in that order; junction bases with no gene match: 9. This CDR3 has 17 amino acids. This chain's CDR3 is CASSYSRTSGSRGEQYF. DNA for the CDR3: TGTGCCAGCAGTTACTCGCGGACTAGCGGGAGTCGGGGGGAGCAGTACTTC.

The chain is built from TRBV20-1 and TRBJ1-6; no reliable D call. Germline lookup yields CDR1 DFQATT and CDR2 SNEGSKA (reference sequence). The CDR3 loop spans 18 amino acids. Trimming removed 3 bases from V and 1 base from J, with 19 bases in between. The CDR3 nucleotides read TGCAGTGCTAGGTCGCCACACGAGGTTTGGTCCTATAATTCACCCCTCCACTTT. Its translation: CSARSPHEVWSYNSPLHF.

This sequence joins TRBV20-1 and TRBJ1-4, with D unresolved. Germline loops: CDR1 DFQATT, CDR2 SNEGSKA (reference sequence). The CDR3 length is 14 residues. Trimming shortened V by 2 bases and J by 5 bases, and 12 bases separated the two germline ends. The CDR3 loop reads CSARSNSLNEKLFF. The CDR3, as DNA: TGCAGTGCTAGATCAAATTCCCTGAATGAAAAACTGTTTTTT.

CDR3 sequence reads: CSADVGGSGANVLTF. The CDR3 region has the DNA TGCAGTGCAGACGTGGGGGGATCTGGGGCCAACGTCCTGACTTTC. The chain uses TRBV20-1 and TRBJ2-6, with D perhaps TRBD2 (6 bases). The length of the CDR3 is 15 residues. Germline V CDR1 and CDR2: DFQATT, SNEGSKA (reference sequence). The V end was cut by 6 bases, the J end by 1 base, with 13 bases between.

In this sample, this clonotype turned up a few times. CDR3 region: CASSRQRPRGDTQYF. CDR3 nucleotide sequence: TGTGCCAGCAGCCGACAACGACCCCGGGGGGATACGCAGTATTTT. The chain carries TRBV6-1 and TRBJ2-3; perhaps TRBD2 as D (6 bases). Germline V CDR1 and CDR2: MNHNS, SASEGT. Trimming shortened V by 6 bases and J by 6 bases, and 19 bases separated the two germline ends. CDR3 size: 15 residues.

DNA for the CDR3: TGTGCCAGCAGCTTAGATGGGGGGGACACTGAAGCTTTCTTT. The encoded protein is CASSLDGGDTEAFF. The rearrangement uses TRBV7-9 and TRBJ1-1; maybe TRBD1 (5 bases). V gave up 1 base and J gave up 3 bases, with 9 bases separating them. The germline CDR1 and CDR2 sequences are SEHNR and FQNEAQ (reference sequence). The CDR3 runs to 14 residues.

J is TRBJ2-7 and V is TRBV10-2; no clear D. Trimming took off 4 bases at V and 2 bases at J, with 15 bases between the two ends. This CDR3 is built from 15 residues. Germline CDR1 and CDR2: WSHSY and SAAADI. In DNA, the CDR3 is TGCGCCAGCAGTGCTGTACAGTTTTCCACCTACGAGCAGTACTTC. Its protein is CASSAVQFSTYEQYF.